This TCR beta chain was sequenced in a study of OX40 agonist ivuxolimab in advanced cancers. Study context: The patients received ivuxolimab by intravenous route every 2 weeks at 0.01 to 10 mg/kg.

The germline V gene has CDR1 SGHRS and CDR2 YFSETQ. The CDR3 is made up of 15 amino acids. V lost 7 bases to trimming and J lost 1 base, with 17 bases between them. On this clone: Its antigen is unknown.

Libraries were prepared by immunoSEQ multiplex PCR; TCRdb keeps only in-frame clonotypes and omits some of them. The sample consists of about 100,000 clones, 75% to 95% of them appearing once. Notes on the study in general: No antigen was identified for the clonally expanded peripheral T cells.

Individuals having autoimmune disease history or systemic immunosuppression were not enrolled. V is TRBV5-1 and J is TRBJ1-2, with a possible D match to TRBD1 (6 bases). The TCR sequence derives from an adult with an advanced solid tumor such as melanoma, head and neck, liver or kidney cancer. This sample comprised CD4+ or CD8+ T cells sorted from blood, obtained in a trial of the OX40 agonist ivuxolimab. In nucleotides, the CDR3 is TGCGCCAGCGGGCGTGGAGGGGGATTTAACTATGGCTACACCTTC. Amino acid sequence: CASGRGGGFNYGYTF.